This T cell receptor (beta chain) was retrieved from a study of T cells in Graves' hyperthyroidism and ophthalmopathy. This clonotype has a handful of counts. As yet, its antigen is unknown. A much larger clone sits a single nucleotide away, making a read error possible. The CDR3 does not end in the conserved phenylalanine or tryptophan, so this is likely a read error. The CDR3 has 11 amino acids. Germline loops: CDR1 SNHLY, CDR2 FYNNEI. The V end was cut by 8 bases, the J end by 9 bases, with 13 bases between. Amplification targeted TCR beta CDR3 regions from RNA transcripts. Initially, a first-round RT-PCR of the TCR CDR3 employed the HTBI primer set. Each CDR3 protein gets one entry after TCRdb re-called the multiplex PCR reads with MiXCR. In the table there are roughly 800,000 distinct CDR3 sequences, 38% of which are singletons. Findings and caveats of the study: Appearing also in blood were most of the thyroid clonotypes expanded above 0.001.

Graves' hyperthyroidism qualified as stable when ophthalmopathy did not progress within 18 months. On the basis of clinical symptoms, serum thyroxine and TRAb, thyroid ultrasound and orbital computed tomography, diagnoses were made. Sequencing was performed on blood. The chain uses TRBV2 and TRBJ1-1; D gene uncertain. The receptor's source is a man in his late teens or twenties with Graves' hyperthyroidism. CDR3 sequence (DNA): TGTGCCAGCCTCGGGGTCATCAAAGCTTTCCTT. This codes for CASLGVIKAFL.